A selection of T cell receptor beta chains follows, all from one sample in a study of T cells in Graves' hyperthyroidism and ophthalmopathy. MiXCR, run by TCRdb on the multiplex PCR reads, gives a single entry per CDR3 protein. The sample has under 350,000 distinct CDR3 sequences, about 17% seen once. The sample comprised blood. These receptors were taken from a woman aged 60-70 years with Graves' ophthalmopathy. Each CDR3 is given with its conserved first and last residue. Fields, in order: D gene, clone size, J gene, V gene, CDR3 DNA, CDR3 protein. A D gene is named only where the DNA matches it firmly. Clone size is given for some rows only: seen once, a few or many times, or a class if the clone is expanded.

D gene: .; clone size: many; J gene: TRBJ2-3; V gene: TRBV5-6; CDR3 DNA: TGTGCCAGCAGCTTGTACCGGGAGTTTGTAGATACGCAGTATTTT; CDR3 protein: CASSLYREFVDTQYF
D gene: TRBD2; clone size: many; J gene: TRBJ2-7; V gene: TRBV20-1; CDR3 DNA: TGCAGTGCCCCGGAAGTAGCGGGGGGTTCCTACGAGCAGTACTTC; CDR3 protein: CSAPEVAGGSYEQYF
D gene: .; clone size: .; J gene: TRBJ1-2; V gene: TRBV4-3; CDR3 DNA: TGCGCCAGCAGCCAAGTAAAGGGGACCTATGGCTACACCTTC; CDR3 protein: CASSQVKGTYGYTF
D gene: .; clone size: few; J gene: TRBJ2-2; V gene: TRBV5-1; CDR3 DNA: TGCGCCAGCAGCTTTTCCCACACCGGGGAGCTGTTTTTT; CDR3 protein: CASSFSHTGELFF
D gene: .; clone size: .; J gene: TRBJ1-5; V gene: TRBV10-2; CDR3 DNA: TGCGCCAGCAGTGAGACAGGGTTAGGCAATCAGCCCCAGCATTTT; CDR3 protein: CASSETGLGNQPQHF
D gene: .; clone size: many; J gene: TRBJ1-1; V gene: TRBV12-3/TRBV12-4; CDR3 DNA: TGTGCCAGCAGTCCTTCGGGGGTAGTGGTGACTGAAGCTTTCTTT; CDR3 protein: CASSPSGVVVTEAFF
D gene: .; clone size: many; J gene: TRBJ1-1; V gene: TRBV20-1; CDR3 DNA: TGCAGTGCTAGACTTAGGGCCAGGGGGAACACTGAAGCTTTCTTT; CDR3 protein: CSARLRARGNTEAFF
D gene: .; clone size: .; J gene: TRBJ2-2; V gene: TRBV10-3; CDR3 DNA: TGTGCCATCAGTGATCCCCGAGGACGGAACACCGGGGAGCTGTTTTTT; CDR3 protein: CAISDPRGRNTGELFF
D gene: .; clone size: many; J gene: TRBJ2-7; V gene: TRBV18; CDR3 DNA: TGTGCCAGCTCACCGACAGGCTACTACGAGCAGTACTTC; CDR3 protein: CASSPTGYYEQYF
D gene: .; clone size: many; J gene: TRBJ2-4; V gene: TRBV10-3; CDR3 DNA: TGTGCCATCAGTGAGAGATTGAATGGGGGGCGTGCCAAAAACATTCAGTACTTC; CDR3 protein: CAISERLNGGRAKNIQYF
D gene: .; clone size: many; J gene: TRBJ2-5; V gene: TRBV14; CDR3 DNA: TGTGCCAGCAGCCGCGCATCAGGGGGTCGCCTCCGCGGGAACCAAGAGACCCAGTACTTC; CDR3 protein: CASSRASGGRLRGNQETQYF
D gene: .; clone size: many; J gene: TRBJ1-6; V gene: TRBV28; CDR3 DNA: TGTGCCAGCAGTTTAAAGGGATCACCCCTCCACTTT; CDR3 protein: CASSLKGSPLHF
D gene: .; clone size: .; J gene: TRBJ1-4; V gene: TRBV20-1; CDR3 DNA: TGCAGTGCTAGAGGGCAGGAAGGGGAAAAACTGTTTTTT; CDR3 protein: CSARGQEGEKLFF